This TCR beta chain was retrieved from a study of blood T cells in healthy people across ages (dated by TCRdb to the mid-2010s). About the full investigation: In model experiments, roughly one uniquely barcoded TCR beta cDNA molecule per two T cells was captured by template switching. The study measured age-related changes in TCR beta repertoire diversity using deep sequencing normalized with unique cDNA molecular identifiers. To avoid experimental bias, donors of different ages were distributed randomly across sequencing lanes. The study analyzed two additional independent replicas of 1 million unique cDNA reads from the same blood draw for two donors, one aged 18 to 29 and one aged 80 or older. Four age groups were formed from the donors: young (average approximately 17 years), middle-aged (roughly 38), aged (about 62) and long-lived (more than 75). Here is what the overall study found, with its caveats: The CMV infection status of donors was not known, potentially confounding age-related changes in expanded clonotypes. The percentage of naive T cells measured by flow cytometry correlated strongly with observed TCR beta diversity. As age increased, observed TCR beta diversity per million T cells dropped in a roughly linear way, and a significant reduction was already evident by age 40. Estimates of total diversity from one million sequenced T cells were regarded as lower bounds and underestimates. Because profiling used bulk unsorted PBMCs, naive and antigen-experienced compartments could not be compared conclusively. Compared with the aged group, the long-lived group had more naive CD4+ T cells, fewer expanded clones and increased TCR diversity, a pattern suggesting age selection.

As to this clonotype: Its target antigen remains unknown. Within one base of it there is no much larger clone, and no base qualities were kept.

Taken from the germline V gene, the CDR1 and CDR2 loops are LGHNA and YNFKEQ. Compared with germline, V lacks 0 bases and J lacks 7 bases; bases without a gene match: 9. From the cysteine through the phenylalanine, the CDR3 covers 16 amino acids. The read is trimmed to its CDR3 DNA, 48 bases read in frame from base 1. The protocol used for the library was 5' RACE. Sequencing used an Illumina HiSeq 2500. The second PCR ran for about 6 to 12 cycles and used a J-beta primer mix along with a sample-barcoded 5' primer. Each TCR beta cDNA molecule received a unique molecular identifier from a template-switch 5' adaptor carrying 12 random nucleotides. Each sample yielded at least 3 million CDR3-containing paired-end reads. First-strand cDNA was synthesized from all RNA with the Mint cDNA synthesis kit, primed by a TRBC-specific oligonucleotide. Following uracil-DNA glycosylase treatment, a first 18-cycle PCR with universal primers M1SS and BC2_uni_R was performed on all cDNA. In the authors' own workflow: Normalization of each sample was performed by random selection of 1 million high-quality reads, each carrying a distinct molecular identifier. Reads sharing molecular identifiers were discarded rather than binned into consensus sequences. MiTCR, with a Q25 quality threshold and the strictest error-elimination algorithm, was used for CDR3 identification, clonotype clustering and error correction. A nonparametric unseen species model with Euler transformation was used to estimate a lower bound on total TCR beta diversity. Through fastp at Q25 and MiXCR, TCRdb rebuilt clones from the public reads, retaining in-frame beta chains. For every CDR3 protein sequence, its rows merge into one entry that carries the most common genes and DNA. The V and J calls were not made by the authors but by TCRdb's processing. Present in this sample are about 1.4 million distinct CDR3 sequences, almost 60% of which were seen just once. The ten largest clones represent 6.5% to 8.5% of the sample.

Donors were a few dozen systemically healthy Caucasian individuals from Russia aged 6 to 90 years. Approximately 9 milliliters of peripheral blood were collected from each donor into EDTA-treated Vacutainer tubes. Ficoll-Paque density-gradient centrifugation was used to isolate PBMCs, with at least 6 million per sample. Trizol reagent was used to extract total RNA from PBMCs, with at least 5.5 micrograms per sample. For every donor, flow cytometry on a PBMC aliquot measured the percentage of naive CD45RAhigh/CD27high T cells. The rearranged segments are TRBV4-2 and TRBJ1-2, with TRBD1 identical over 9 junction bases. This receptor was taken from a man younger than 30 in good health. Sequences were obtained from blood. The nucleotides read TGTGCCAGCAGCCAAGAAGATCTACAGGGGGCAGGTGGCTACACCTTC. Protein translation: CASSQEDLQGAGGYTF.